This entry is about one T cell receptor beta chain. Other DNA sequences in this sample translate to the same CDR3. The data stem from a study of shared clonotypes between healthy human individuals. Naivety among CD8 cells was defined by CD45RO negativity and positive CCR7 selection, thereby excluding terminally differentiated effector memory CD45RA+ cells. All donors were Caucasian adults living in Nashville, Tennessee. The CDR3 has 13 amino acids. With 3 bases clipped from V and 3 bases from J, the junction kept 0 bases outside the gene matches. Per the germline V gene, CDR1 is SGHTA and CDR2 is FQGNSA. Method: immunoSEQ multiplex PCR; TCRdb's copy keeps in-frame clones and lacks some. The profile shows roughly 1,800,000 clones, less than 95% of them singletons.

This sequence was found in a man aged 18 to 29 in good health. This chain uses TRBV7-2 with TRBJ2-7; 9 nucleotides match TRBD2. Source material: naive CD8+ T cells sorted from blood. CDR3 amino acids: CASSFSGSYEQYF. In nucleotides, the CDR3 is TGTGCCAGCAGCTTTAGCGGGAGCTACGAGCAGTACTTC. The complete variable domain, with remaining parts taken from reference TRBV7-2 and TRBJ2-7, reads GAGVSQSPSNKVTEKGKDVELRCDPISGHTALYWYRQSLGQGLEFLIYFQGNSAPDKSGLPSDRFSAERTGGSVSTLTIQRTQQEDSAVYLCASSFSGSYEQYFGPGTRLTVT.